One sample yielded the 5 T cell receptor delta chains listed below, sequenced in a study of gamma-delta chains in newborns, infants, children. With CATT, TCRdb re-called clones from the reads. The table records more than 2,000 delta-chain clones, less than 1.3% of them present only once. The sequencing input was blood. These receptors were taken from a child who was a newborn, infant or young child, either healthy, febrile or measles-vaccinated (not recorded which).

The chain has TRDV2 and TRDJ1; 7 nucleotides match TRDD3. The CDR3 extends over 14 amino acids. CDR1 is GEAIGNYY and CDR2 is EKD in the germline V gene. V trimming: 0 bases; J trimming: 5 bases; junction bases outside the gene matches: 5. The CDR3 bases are TGTGCCTGTGACACCCTGGGGATAGCAGATAAACTCATCTTT. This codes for CACDTLGIADKLIF.

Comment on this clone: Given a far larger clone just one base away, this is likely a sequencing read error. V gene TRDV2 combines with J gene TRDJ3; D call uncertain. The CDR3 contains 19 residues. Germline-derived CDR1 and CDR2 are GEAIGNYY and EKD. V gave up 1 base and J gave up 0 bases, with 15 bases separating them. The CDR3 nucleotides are TGTGCCTGTGACACGGGACCGGAGGTCCACTCCTGGGACACCCGACAGATGTTTTTC. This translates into CACDTGPEVHSWDTRQMFF.

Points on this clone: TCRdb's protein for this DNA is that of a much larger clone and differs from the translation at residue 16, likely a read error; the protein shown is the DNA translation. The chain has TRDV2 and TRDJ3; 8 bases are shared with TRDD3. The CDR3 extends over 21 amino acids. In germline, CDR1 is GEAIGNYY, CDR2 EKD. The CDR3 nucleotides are TGTGCCTGTGATGTACTGGGGGTTCGCCGTCCTAGCTCCTGGGACGCCCGACAGATGTTTTTC. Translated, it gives CACDVLGVRRPSSWDARQMFF.

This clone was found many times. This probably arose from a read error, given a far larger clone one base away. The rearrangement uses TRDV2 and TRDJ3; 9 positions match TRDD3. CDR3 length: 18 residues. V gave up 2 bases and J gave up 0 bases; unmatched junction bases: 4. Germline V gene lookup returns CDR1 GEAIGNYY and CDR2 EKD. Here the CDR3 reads CACDILGEGSWDTRQMFF. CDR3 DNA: TGTGCCTGTGACATACTGGGGGAGGGCTCCTGGGACACCCGACAGATGTTTTTC.

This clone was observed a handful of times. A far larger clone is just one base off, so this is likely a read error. The CDR3 DNA follows: TGTGCCTGTGACACCGTGGGGGATGCTTTGACAGCACAACTCTTCTTT. It is translated as CACDTVGDALTAQLFF. V is TRDV2 and J is TRDJ2, with 8 bases lining up with TRDD3. CDR3 length: 16 residues. The junction had 2 bases not matched to a gene; V was cut back by 0 bases and J by 0 bases. The germline V gene encodes CDR1 GEAIGNYY and CDR2 EKD.